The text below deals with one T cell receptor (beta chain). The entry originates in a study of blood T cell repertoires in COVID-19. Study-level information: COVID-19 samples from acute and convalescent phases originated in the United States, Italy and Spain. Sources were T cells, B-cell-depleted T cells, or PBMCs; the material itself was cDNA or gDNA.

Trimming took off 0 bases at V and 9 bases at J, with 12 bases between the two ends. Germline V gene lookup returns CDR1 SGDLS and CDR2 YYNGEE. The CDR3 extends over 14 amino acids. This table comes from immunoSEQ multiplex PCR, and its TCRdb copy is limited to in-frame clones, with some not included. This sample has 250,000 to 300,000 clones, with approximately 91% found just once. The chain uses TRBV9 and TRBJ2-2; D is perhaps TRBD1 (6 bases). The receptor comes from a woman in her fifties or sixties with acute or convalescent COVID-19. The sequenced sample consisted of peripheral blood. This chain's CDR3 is CASSVDSRGWELFF. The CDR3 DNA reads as TGTGCCAGCAGCGTAGACTCCAGGGGATGGGAGCTGTTTTTT.